These T cell receptor beta chains were read from a single sample in a study of blood T cell repertoires in COVID-19. TCRdb's copy holds only in-frame clones and misses some; the assay was immunoSEQ multiplex PCR. The data contain just over 650,000 clones, 85% to 90% of them seen just once; the ten biggest clones take up approximately 0.3%. Sequences were obtained from peripheral blood. Every receptor here comes from a woman in her late teens or twenties with acute or convalescent COVID-19. The CDR3 runs from the conserved cysteine through the conserved F or W. The D gene is left open where the match is weak. Size is omitted from some rows. Given values are once, few, many or a class for expanded clones.

V	D	J	size	CDR3	DNA
TRBV7-9	TRBD1	TRBJ2-7	-	CASSSTGFIHEQYF	TGTGCCAGCAGCTCGACAGGGTTCATCCACGAGCAGTACTTC
TRBV3-1/TRBV3-2	TRBD1	TRBJ2-2	-	CASRDRGSTGELFF	TGTGCCAGCCGGGACAGGGGGTCGACCGGGGAGCTGTTTTTT
TRBV19	TRBD2	TRBJ2-2	-	CASSFSGATGELFF	TGTGCCAGTAGTTTCAGCGGGGCCACCGGGGAGCTGTTTTTT
TRBV12-3/TRBV12-4	TRBD1	TRBJ1-1	once	CASSRGTGRKAFF	TGTGCCAGCAGCAGAGGGACAGGGAGGAAAGCTTTCTTT
TRBV9	-	TRBJ1-3	-	CASSVSSGISGNTIYF	TGTGCCAGCAGCGTAAGTTCAGGGATCTCTGGAAACACCATATATTTT
TRBV28	-	TRBJ1-2	-	CASSSFRNYTF	TGTGCCAGCAGTTCTTTCAGGAACTACACCTTC
TRBV29-1	-	TRBJ1-2	few	CSVTDTDNYGYTF	TGCAGCGTAACCGACACCGATAACTATGGCTACACCTTC
TRBV7-8	-	TRBJ1-1	-	CASPGGSNTEAFF	TGTGCCTCGCCCGGGGGATCGAACACTGAAGCTTTCTTT
TRBV6-6	-	TRBJ1-3	-	CASSYSAGSGNTIYF	TGTGCCAGCAGTTACTCGGCAGGGTCTGGAAACACCATATATTTT
TRBV4-1	TRBD1	TRBJ1-2	-	CASSQDRDSNHYGYTF	TGCGCCAGCAGCCAAGATAGGGACAGTAATCACTATGGCTACACCTTC
TRBV12-3/TRBV12-4	-	TRBJ2-1	-	CASTAGIEQFF	TGTGCCAGCACCGCAGGGATTGAGCAGTTCTTC
TRBV12-5	-	TRBJ2-3	-	CASGLGGTATITDTQYF	TGTGCTAGTGGTTTGGGCGGGACGGCTACTATCACAGATACGCAGTATTTT
TRBV29-1	-	TRBJ1-1	-	CSAQEGGTEAFF	TGCAGCGCACAAGAAGGGGGCACTGAAGCTTTCTTT
TRBV6-4	TRBD1	TRBJ2-2	few	CASSGGTGETGELFF	TGTGCCAGCAGCGGTGGGACAGGGGAGACCGGGGAGCTGTTTTTT
TRBV18	-	TRBJ1-6	-	CASSPGQTNSPLHF	TGTGCCAGCTCACCAGGACAGACTAATTCACCCCTCCACTTT
TRBV30	-	TRBJ1-4	-	CAWGRLTGNNEKLFF	TGTGCCTGGGGCCGCTTGACAGGCAATAATGAAAAACTGTTTTTT
TRBV4-1	TRBD2	TRBJ2-2	-	CASSQASGQRNTGELFF	TGCGCCAGCAGCCAAGCTAGCGGGCAAAGGAACACCGGGGAGCTGTTTTTT
TRBV10-3	TRBD2	TRBJ2-1	-	CAMRGASYNEQFF	TGTGCCATGCGGGGGGCCTCCTACAATGAGCAGTTCTTC
TRBV6-2/TRBV6-3	TRBD2	TRBJ2-1	-	CASSPLGGIGEQFF	TGTGCCAGCAGCCCTCTGGGGGGGATTGGTGAGCAGTTCTTC
TRBV30	-	TRBJ2-7	-	CALNARDLPSYEQYF	TGTGCCTTAAACGCCAGGGATTTACCCTCCTACGAGCAGTACTTC
TRBV7-2	-	TRBJ1-2	-	CASSLVGMVNYGYTF	TGTGCCAGCAGCTTAGTCGGGATGGTAAACTATGGCTACACCTTC
TRBV9	TRBD1	TRBJ1-6	-	CASSATGVGDSPLHF	TGTGCCAGCAGCGCCACAGGGGTCGGGGATTCACCCCTCCACTTT
TRBV7-9	-	TRBJ2-1	-	CASSPDNPSPEQFF	TGTGCCAGCAGCCCGGACAACCCATCTCCTGAGCAGTTCTTC
TRBV19	-	TRBJ1-2	-	CASRTGEGRRGYTF	TGTGCCAGTAGAACCGGGGAGGGGAGAAGGGGCTACACCTTC
TRBV13	TRBD1	TRBJ1-2	-	CASSPTGVGYTF	TGTGCCAGCAGCCCCACAGGGGTGGGCTACACCTTC
TRBV12-5	TRBD2	TRBJ2-4	-	CASGLVTWGGGTKNIQYF	TGTGCTAGTGGTTTGGTCACCTGGGGCGGGGGAACCAAAAACATTCAGTACTTC
TRBV5-1	-	TRBJ1-2	few	CASSLGDSTNYGYTF	TGCGCCAGCAGCTTGGGAGACAGTACTAACTATGGCTACACCTTC
TRBV5-1	TRBD1	TRBJ2-5	-	CASSLGTGLETQYF	TGCGCCAGCAGCCTGGGGACAGGACTAGAGACCCAGTACTTC
TRBV19	TRBD1	TRBJ1-6	-	CASSLRGRNSPLHF	TGTGCCAGTAGTCTCAGGGGGAGGAATTCACCCCTCCACTTT
TRBV18	TRBD1	TRBJ1-6	once	CASSIQGYDSPLHF	TGTGCCAGCTCCATACAGGGGTACGATTCACCCCTCCACTTT
TRBV2	-	TRBJ1-1	-	CAGGRGTEAFF	TGTGCCGGGGGGAGGGGCACTGAAGCTTTCTTT
TRBV12-3/TRBV12-4	TRBD1	TRBJ1-1	-	CASRTGPNTEAFF	TGTGCCAGCAGGACAGGGCCGAACACTGAAGCTTTCTTT
TRBV4-1	TRBD2	TRBJ2-5	many	CASSQDVSGGASKTQYF	TGCGCCAGCAGCCAAGATGTTAGCGGGGGGGCTTCGAAGACCCAGTACTTC
TRBV27	-	TRBJ1-1	-	CASSLKNGTPNTEAFF	TGTGCCAGCAGTTTAAAAAATGGGACACCTAACACTGAAGCTTTCTTT
TRBV27	-	TRBJ2-2	-	CASSLSYTGELFF	TGTGCCAGCAGTCTCTCCTACACCGGGGAGCTGTTTTTT
TRBV7-9	-	TRBJ1-3	once	CASSLRQLQGNTIYF	TGTGCCAGCAGCCTCCGACAGCTCCAAGGAAACACCATATATTTT
TRBV3-1/TRBV3-2	-	TRBJ2-3	-	CASSFYSYGGEQYF	TGTGCCAGCAGCTTCTATTCCTACGGGGGAGAACAGTATTTT
TRBV5-1	-	TRBJ1-4	-	CASSFRVGEKLFF	TGCGCCAGCAGCTTCCGGGTTGGCGAAAAACTGTTTTTT
TRBV27	TRBD1	TRBJ1-1	-	CASSFTPGTGAEAFF	TGTGCCAGCAGTTTCACCCCAGGGACAGGGGCTGAAGCTTTCTTT
TRBV5-4	-	TRBJ1-2	-	CASSSPRTVDYGYTF	TGTGCCAGCAGCTCCCCTCGGACAGTTGACTATGGCTACACCTTC
TRBV6-2/TRBV6-3	-	TRBJ1-2	-	CASSPAGENYGYTF	TGTGCCAGCAGTCCGGCGGGAGAGAACTATGGCTACACCTTC
TRBV2	-	TRBJ2-2	-	CASSEGGPGELFF	TGTGCCAGCAGTGAAGGGGGGCCCGGGGAGCTGTTTTTT
TRBV3-1/TRBV3-2	-	TRBJ1-2	-	CASSHRDMTRYGYTF	TGTGCCAGCAGCCACCGGGACATGACCCGCTATGGCTACACCTTC
TRBV5-1	-	TRBJ2-1	-	CARSLGGGGRPSSYNEQFF	TGCGCCCGCAGCTTGGGGGGCGGGGGCCGGCCTAGCTCCTACAATGAGCAGTTCTTC
TRBV6-4	TRBD1	TRBJ2-3	many	CASSDSQGADTQYF	TGTGCCAGCAGTGACTCACAGGGGGCAGATACGCAGTATTTT
TRBV21-1	-	TRBJ1-5	-	CASSKTRGPTPTLNSNQPQHF	TGTGCCAGCAGCAAGACAAGGGGCCCTACACCCACACTAAATAGCAATCAGCCCCAGCATTTT
TRBV5-1	TRBD1	TRBJ1-1	once	CASSFPDRAREAFF	TGCGCCAGCAGCTTTCCAGACAGGGCCAGGGAAGCTTTCTTT
TRBV18	-	TRBJ1-5	-	CASSPFDRTNPYSNQPQHF	TGTGCCAGCTCACCCTTTGACAGGACAAACCCTTATAGCAATCAGCCCCAGCATTTT
TRBV7-6	TRBD2	TRBJ2-1	-	CASSLGLAGGYNEQFF	TGTGCCAGCAGCTTAGGGCTAGCGGGGGGTTACAATGAGCAGTTCTTC
TRBV10-3	-	TRBJ1-1	-	CAISEPGWMNTEAFF	TGTGCCATCAGTGAACCAGGATGGATGAACACTGAAGCTTTCTTT
TRBV6-5	-	TRBJ1-1	once	CASSSDSIWGAFF	TGTGCCAGCAGTTCAGACAGCATCTGGGGAGCTTTCTTT
TRBV7-2	-	TRBJ1-2	once	CASSFGLGAYGYTF	TGTGCCAGCAGCTTCGGTTTAGGGGCCTATGGCTACACCTTC